A selection of T cell receptor beta chains follows, all from one sample in a study of vaccination effects on CD4 cells after COVID-19. The method was immunoSEQ multiplex PCR; TCRdb's version includes in-frame clones alone and lacks a portion of them. The sample holds over 45,000 clones, 55% to 75% seen once. Antigen specificity for these receptors is unknown. Here the sequenced sample was CD4+ T cells from PBMCs cultured with SARS-CoV-2 spike peptides, taken before COVID-19 vaccination. These receptors were collected from a human donor who received a COVID-19 vaccine. The CDR3 runs from the conserved cysteine through the conserved F or W. The D gene is left open where the match is weak. Clone size is shown for a subset of rows, as once, few, many or a class of expanded clone.

TRBV5-5	TRBJ2-7	NA	TRBD2	CASSFAGGYYEQYF	TGTGCCAGCAGCTTTGCGGGGGGGTACTACGAGCAGTACTTC
TRBV6-9	TRBJ2-2	NA	NA	CASSYGQGWGGELFF	TGTGCCAGCAGTTATGGGCAGGGGTGGGGCGGGGAGCTGTTTTTT
TRBV5-1	TRBJ1-1	NA	NA	CASSPLHTNTEAFF	TGCGCCAGCAGCCCGTTACATACGAACACTGAAGCTTTCTTT
TRBV3-1/TRBV3-2	TRBJ2-7	NA	TRBD2	CASSARAGGNTYEQYF	TGTGCCAGCAGCGCAAGAGCGGGGGGGAATACCTACGAGCAGTACTTC
TRBV9	TRBJ2-3	NA	TRBD2	CASSALAGRGTDTQYF	TGTGCCAGCAGCGCACTAGCGGGAAGGGGGACAGATACGCAGTATTTT
TRBV6-1	TRBJ2-6	NA	NA	CASSERSAGANVLTF	TGTGCCAGCAGTGAAAGGAGCGCTGGGGCCAACGTCCTGACTTTC
TRBV7-2	TRBJ2-1	few	NA	CASSLGSQGIKFF	TGTGCCAGCAGCTTAGGATCGCAGGGTATTAAGTTCTTC
TRBV6-2/TRBV6-3	TRBJ2-5	NA	NA	CASSLEGLQQTQYF	TGTGCCAGCAGCCTTGAGGGACTTCAGCAGACCCAGTACTTC
TRBV19	TRBJ1-3	NA	TRBD1	CASTYDRAGGNTIYF	TGTGCCAGTACTTACGACAGGGCGGGAGGAAACACCATATATTTT
TRBV9	TRBJ2-5	NA	NA	CASSVGDPATETQYF	TGTGCCAGCAGCGTCGGGGACCCAGCGACGGAGACCCAGTACTTC
TRBV7-9	TRBJ1-1	once	NA	CASSLDIATEAFF	TGTGCCAGCAGCTTAGACATAGCCACTGAAGCTTTCTTT